Shown below are 24 T cell receptor beta chains from a single sample sequenced in a study of blood T cell repertoires in COVID-19. Sequencing was performed with immunoSEQ multiplex PCR; in TCRdb, only in-frame clones are kept and a portion is missing. In the table there are 85,000 to 110,000 clones, roughly 90% of which are singletons. Sequencing was carried out using peripheral blood. All receptors come from a woman of 80 years or more in a cohort sampled during active COVID-19.

This chain joins TRBV4-1 and TRBJ1-3; D gene uncertain. The CDR3 spans 14 residues. Trimming shortened V by 2 bases and J by 3 bases, and 8 bases separated the two germline ends. The germline CDR1 and CDR2 sequences are MGHRA and YSYEKL. The DNA of the CDR3 is TGCGCCAGCAGCCAACTTCCGGGTGGAAACACCATATATTTT. Its translation: CASSQLPGGNTIYF.

The genes are TRBV11-3 and TRBJ2-7, with 9 positions matching TRBD1. Per the germline V gene, CDR1 is SGHNT and CDR2 is YENEEA. This CDR3 has 14 amino acids. With 1 base clipped from V and 3 bases from J, the junction kept 1 base outside the gene matches. DNA for the CDR3: TGTGCCAGCAGCTTAGGGGGACAGGGCTACGAGCAGTACTTC. Protein sequence: CASSLGGQGYEQYF. Looking up the rest from reference TRBV11-3 and TRBJ2-7 gives the full variable domain: EAGVVQSPRYKIIEKKQPVAFWCNPISGHNTLYWYLQNLGQGPELLIRYENEEAVDDSQLPKDRFSAERLKGVDSTLKIQPAELGDSAVYLCASSLGGQGYEQYFGPGTRLTVT.

This clone was found a few times. The gene calls are TRBV5-1 and TRBJ1-2; D may be TRBD1 (5 bases). V shed 4 bases and J shed 0 bases, with 16 bases lying between them. Per germline, CDR1 SGHRS and CDR2 YFSETQ. There are 16 residues in the CDR3. The CDR3 region has the DNA TGCGCCAGCAGCCCCGACAGTCGCTCAGCTAACTATGGCTACACCTTC. It encodes CASSPDSRSANYGYTF.

The rearrangement links TRBV27 to TRBJ2-2; perhaps TRBD1 as D (6 bases). The CDR3 has 14 residues. Germline V gene lookup returns CDR1 MNHEY and CDR2 SMNVEV (reference sequence). The germline V and J ends were trimmed by 7 bases and 1 base, with 10 bases remaining between them. The chain's CDR3 is CASTGVLNTGELFF. CDR3 nucleotide sequence: TGTGCCAGCACAGGGGTGTTGAACACCGGGGAGCTGTTTTTT.

This rearrangement joins TRBV19 to TRBJ2-2; TRBD2 agrees at 8 bases. Germline-derived CDR1 and CDR2 are LNHDA and SQIVND (reference sequence). This CDR3 region has 12 residues. CDR3 bases: TGTGGGACTGGCGGGGGGCCCGGGGAGCTGTTTTTT. This codes for CGTGGGPGELFF.

This chain joins TRBV3-1 (or the pseudogene TRBV3-2) and TRBJ2-2; tentatively, D is TRBD1 (6 bases). V was cut by 7 bases and J by 7 bases, with 16 bases left in between. The CDR3 totals 14 residues. Germline V gene lookup returns CDR1 LGHDT and CDR2 YNNKEL (reference sequence). The CDR3 DNA follows: TGTGCCAGCACGTTACAGGGCAATGGCGGGGAGCTGTTTTTT. Translation gives CASTLQGNGGELFF.

The rearrangement links TRBV5-4 to TRBJ2-7, with 14 positions matching TRBD2. The CDR3 extends over 16 amino acids. J lost 1 base, V lost 2 bases, and 2 bases had no gene match. Looked up from germline, CDR1 is SGHNT and CDR2 is YYREEE (reference sequence). For the CDR3, the DNA is TGTGCCAGCAGCTTCGGGACTAGCGGGGGATCCTACGAGCAGTACTTC. Its translation is CASSFGTSGGSYEQYF.

This rearrangement joins TRBV21-1 to TRBJ2-1; TRBD2, the table's D call, was not compared with the DNA. TRBV21-1 constitutes a pseudogene. CDR3 length: 16 residues. This CDR3 is CASSKEGKRGLDEQFF. CDR3 sequence (DNA): TGTGCCAGCAGCAAAGAAGGAAAGCGGGGGTTGGATGAGCAGTTCTTC.

This chain joins TRBV5-1 and TRBJ2-3; 7 bases fit TRBD1. The CDR3 has 14 residues. CDR1 is SGHRS and CDR2 is YFSETQ in the germline V gene. V lost 3 bases, J lost 1 base, and 2 bases stayed unmatched. The CDR3 coding sequence is TGCGCCAGCAGCTCAGGGGGAGGCACAGATACGCAGTATTTT. Protein: CASSSGGGTDTQYF.

This clone was counted only a few times. The CDR3 DNA reads as TGTGCCAGTAGTGGAACACAGGGTAGGGATACGCAGTATTTT. Amino acids: CASSGTQGRDTQYF. This chain links TRBV19 with TRBJ2-3; TRBD1 might be the D (6 bases). Germline assignment: CDR1 LNHDA and CDR2 SQIVND (reference sequence). Trimming pared 5 bases from V and 6 bases from J, leaving 15 bases between. The CDR3 is made up of 14 amino acids.

This rearrangement joins TRBV15 to TRBJ1-6; D is unresolved. The V and J ends lost 2 bases and 0 bases respectively, with 8 bases between them. This CDR3 has 16 residues. Germline loops: CDR1 LNHNV, CDR2 YYDKDF (reference sequence). The CDR3 sequence: CATSRQASSYNSPLHF. The CDR3 DNA follows: TGTGCCACCAGCAGACAGGCGAGCTCCTATAATTCACCCCTCCACTTT.

This clone was seen a single time. V usage is TRBV7-6 and J usage is TRBJ1-3; D is possibly TRBD1 (5 bases). The CDR3 runs 15 residues. The V end was cut by 4 bases, the J end by 0 bases, with 10 bases between. CDR1 is SGHVS and CDR2 is FNYEAQ in the germline V gene. CDR3 in DNA: TGTGCCAGCAGCTCACAGGCGACCTCTGGAAACACCATATATTTT. Its translation is CASSSQATSGNTIYF.

V and J are TRBV18 and TRBJ2-7; D might be TRBD1 (6 bases). The CDR3 spans 17 residues. Germline CDR1 and CDR2: KGHSH and LQKENI. Trimming left V 3 bases short and J 2 bases short, with 20 bases between. The CDR3 DNA is TGTGCCAGCTCACCCCTGGGCCTGACAGGCGTTACCTACGAGCAGTACTTC. Its translation: CASSPLGLTGVTYEQYF.

This clone was observed once. V gene TRBV7-2 combines with J gene TRBJ1-2; no clear D gene. V lost 5 bases and J lost 6, with 19 bases in between. This CDR3 region has 15 residues. CDR1 and CDR2 (germline): SGHTA, FQGNSA. CDR3 sequence reads: CASSVGRGVLDGYTF. The CDR3 nucleotides read TGTGCCAGCAGCGTAGGTCGCGGGGTGCTGGATGGCTACACCTTC.

This chain joins TRBV4-1 and TRBJ2-1; 8 bases are a match to TRBD2. V trimming: 0 bases; J trimming: 3 bases; junction bases outside the gene matches: 7. The CDR3 spans 17 residues. CDR1 MGHRA and CDR2 YSYEKL come from the germline V gene. The CDR3 nucleotides read TGCGCCAGCAGCCAAGATCCCGGGGGGGCCATCTACAATGAGCAGTTCTTC. It encodes CASSQDPGGAIYNEQFF.

The chain recombines TRBV5-1 with TRBJ2-6; the D gene is possibly TRBD2 (6 bases). With 4 bases removed from V and 0 bases from J, the gap between germline ends came to 14 bases. The CDR3 is 17 amino acids. The germline CDR1 and CDR2 sequences are SGHRS and YFSETQ. In DNA form, the CDR3 reads TGCGCCAGCAGCCTGGGACTGTTGAGCTCTGGGGCCAACGTCCTGACTTTC. Translating gives CASSLGLLSSGANVLTF.

This chain joins TRBV11-2 and TRBJ2-3; TRBD2 aligns across 11 bases. The CDR3 is 15 amino acids. V trimming: 5 bases; J trimming: 4 bases; junction bases outside the gene matches: 5. Germline CDR1 SGHAT, CDR2 FQNNGV. In DNA, the CDR3 is TGTGCCAGCAGCCCTACTAGCGGGGGTTCAGATACGCAGTATTTT. It is translated as CASSPTSGGSDTQYF.

A single count supports this clone. V is TRBV3-1 (or the pseudogene TRBV3-2) and J is TRBJ2-2; 7 positions agree with TRBD1. This CDR3 has 15 amino acids. Germline V gene lookup returns CDR1 LGHDT and CDR2 YNNKEL (reference sequence). J was trimmed by 4 bases and V by 6 bases; bases with no gene match: 8. CDR3 sequence: CASSRQGRVTGELFF. For the CDR3, the DNA is TGTGCCAGCAGTAGACAGGGACGGGTCACCGGGGAGCTGTTTTTT.

This clone showed up just once. This sequence joins TRBV7-8 and TRBJ1-1; maybe TRBD1 (5 bases). With 6 bases removed from V and 2 bases from J, the gap between germline ends came to 10 bases. The CDR3 has 13 amino acids. The germline V gene encodes CDR1 SGHVS and CDR2 FQNEAQ. The CDR3: CASSQGPNTEAFF. In DNA, the CDR3 is TGTGCCAGCAGTCAGGGCCCTAACACTGAAGCTTTCTTT.

This clone was counted a single time. The chain combines TRBV6-5 with TRBJ1-5; 8 positions match TRBD1. The CDR3 totals 13 residues. Trimming at V came to 8 bases and at J to 4 bases, leaving 4 bases not matched to a gene. Germline CDR1 is MNHEY and CDR2 is SVGAGI. The CDR3 sequence: CASRTGLNQPQHF. The CDR3 DNA follows: TGTGCCAGCCGGACAGGGTTAAATCAGCCCCAGCATTTT.

This clone has only one observation. In DNA, the CDR3 is TGTGCCAGCAGCCAAGGTGGGACAGGGGTGGGTACGCAGTATTTT. Amino acids: CASSQGGTGVGTQYF. The V and J genes are TRBV3-1 (or the pseudogene TRBV3-2) and TRBJ2-3, with 10 nucleotides matching TRBD1. CDR1 is LGHDT, CDR2 YNNKEL, per germline (reference sequence). CDR3 length: 15 residues. The ends lost 1 base at V and 8 bases at J; junction bases unmatched: 6.

The chain uses TRBV6-5 and TRBJ1-5; weak D call: TRBD1 (5 bases). The V gene's germline CDR1 is MNHEY and CDR2 SVGAGI. This CDR3 region has 14 residues. V was cut by 11 bases and J by 1 base, with 15 bases left in between. The CDR3 loop reads CAVLTEPSNQPQHF. In nucleotides, the CDR3 is TGTGCCGTCCTGACAGAACCGAGCAATCAGCCCCAGCATTTT.

This sequence joins TRBV19 and TRBJ2-7, with TRBD2 matching 8 bases. V shed 4 bases and J 4 bases; nucleotides not matched to a gene: 15. Germline loops: CDR1 LNHDA, CDR2 SQIVND (reference sequence). The CDR3 loop spans 17 amino acids. The CDR3: CASSKKPLSGSGYEQYF. CDR3 sequence (DNA): TGTGCCAGTAGTAAAAAACCCCTAAGCGGGAGTGGGTACGAGCAGTACTTC.

The chain uses TRBV7-9 and TRBJ2-1; D call uncertain. The V gene lost 2 bases and the J gene lost 8 bases, with 16 bases spanning the gap. This CDR3 comprises 15 residues. CDR1 is SEHNR and CDR2 is FQNEAQ in the germline V gene (reference sequence). CDR3 nucleotides: TGTGCCAGCAGCTTAAAGGTCGGTAGCAGCGATGAGCAGTTCTTC. As protein: CASSLKVGSSDEQFF.